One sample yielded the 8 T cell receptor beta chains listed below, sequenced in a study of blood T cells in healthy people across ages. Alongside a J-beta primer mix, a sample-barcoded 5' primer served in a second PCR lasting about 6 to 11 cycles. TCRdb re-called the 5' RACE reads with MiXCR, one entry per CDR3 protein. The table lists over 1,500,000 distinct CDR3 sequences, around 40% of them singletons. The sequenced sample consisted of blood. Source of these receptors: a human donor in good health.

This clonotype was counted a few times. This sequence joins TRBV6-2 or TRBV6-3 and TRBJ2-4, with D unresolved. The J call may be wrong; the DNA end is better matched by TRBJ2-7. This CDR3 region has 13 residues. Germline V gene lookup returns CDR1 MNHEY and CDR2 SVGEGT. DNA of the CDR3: TGTGCCAGCAGCCGAGAGCAAGGCGGCGAGCAGTACTTC. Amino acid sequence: CASSREQGGEQYF.

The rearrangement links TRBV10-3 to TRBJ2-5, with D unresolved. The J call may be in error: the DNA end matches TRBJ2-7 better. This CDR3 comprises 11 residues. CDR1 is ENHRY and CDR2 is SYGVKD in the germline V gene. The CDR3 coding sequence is TGTGCCATCGGACCAAGGAACGAGCAGTACTTC. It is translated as CAIGPRNEQYF.

CDR3 region: CSVEGAGLTGELFF. The CDR3 region has the DNA TGCAGCGTTGAAGGGGCCGGACTCACCGGGGAGCTGTTTTTT. The chain recombines TRBV29-1 with TRBJ2-2, with D perhaps matching TRBD2 (5 bases). From germline, CDR1 is SQVTM and CDR2 ANQGSEA. V was pared by 1 base and J by 4 bases, with 10 bases between. The CDR3 has 14 amino acids.

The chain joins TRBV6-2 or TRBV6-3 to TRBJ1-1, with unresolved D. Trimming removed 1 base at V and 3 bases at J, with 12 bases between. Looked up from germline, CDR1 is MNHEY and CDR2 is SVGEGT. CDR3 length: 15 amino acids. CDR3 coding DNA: TGTGCCAGCAGTTACTTTCACCACGGGGACACTGAAGCTTTCTTT. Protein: CASSYFHHGDTEAFF.

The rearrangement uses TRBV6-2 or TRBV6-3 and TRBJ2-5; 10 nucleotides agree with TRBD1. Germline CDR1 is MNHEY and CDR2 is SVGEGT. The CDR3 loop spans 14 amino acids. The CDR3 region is CATGTGVRQETQYF. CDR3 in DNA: TGTGCGACCGGGACAGGGGTAAGGCAAGAGACCCAGTACTTC.

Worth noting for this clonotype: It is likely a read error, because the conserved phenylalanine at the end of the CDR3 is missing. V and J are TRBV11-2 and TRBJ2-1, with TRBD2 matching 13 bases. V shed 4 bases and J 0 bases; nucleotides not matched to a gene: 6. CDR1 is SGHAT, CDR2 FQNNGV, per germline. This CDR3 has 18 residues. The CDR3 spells CASSYRTSGGLSYNEQFL. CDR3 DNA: TGTGCCAGCAGCTATCGGACTAGCGGGGGCCTCTCCTACAATGAGCAGTTCCTC.

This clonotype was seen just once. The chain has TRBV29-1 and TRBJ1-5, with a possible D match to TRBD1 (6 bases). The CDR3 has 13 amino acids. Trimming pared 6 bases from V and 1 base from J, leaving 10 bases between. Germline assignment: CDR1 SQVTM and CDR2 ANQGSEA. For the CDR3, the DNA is TGCAGCGTGGGGGCAGGAAGCAATCAGCCCCAGCATTTT. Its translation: CSVGAGSNQPQHF.

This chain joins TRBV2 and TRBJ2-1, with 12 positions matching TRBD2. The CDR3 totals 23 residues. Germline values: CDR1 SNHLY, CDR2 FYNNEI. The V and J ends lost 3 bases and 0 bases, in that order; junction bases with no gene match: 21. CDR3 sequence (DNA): TGTGCCAGCAGTGACGATTTCCCAGTGGCTAGCGGGGGGGCCCGAAGCTCCTACAATGAGCAGTTCTTC. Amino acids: CASSDDFPVASGGARSSYNEQFF.